This T cell receptor (beta chain) was obtained from a study of shared clonotypes between healthy human individuals. CDR1 and CDR2 (germline): KGHSH, LQKENI. Trimming took 8 bases from V and 4 from J; bases not matched to a gene: 10. The CDR3 totals 14 residues. Method: immunoSEQ multiplex PCR; TCRdb's copy keeps in-frame clones and lacks some. Of over 800,000 clones listed, about 92% are singletons. Naive CD8 populations comprised CD45RO-negative cells positively selected for CCR7, excluding terminally differentiated effector memory CD45RA+ cells. This TCR came from a young man in good health. The sample consisted of naive CD8+ T cells sorted from blood. The gene calls are TRBV18 and TRBJ2-5, with TRBD1 matching 7 bases. The CDR3 protein is CASIDRASGETQYF. The CDR3 DNA follows: TGTGCCAGCATAGACAGGGCCTCGGGAGAGACCCAGTACTTC.